This T cell receptor beta chain emerged from a study of beta chain features in type 1 diabetes. On this clone itself: Its target is unknown.

Sequenced material consisted of expressed TCRB transcripts (all of the isolated RNA was reverse transcribed). Sequencing used immunoSEQ multiplex PCR; TCRdb keeps in-frame clones, though not all of them. The sample comprises hundreds of thousands of clones, 15% to 19% of which are singletons, and around 0.095% rests with the top ten. Broader study findings: All four CD4+ subsets of Type 1 diabetes patients contained TCRB CDR3s that were moderately but significantly shorter.

The TCR was taken from a man aged 18 to 29 in good health. The sequencing sample was made of naive CD4+ T cells from blood.

The CDR3 nucleotides are TGTGCCAGCTCGCCTCGGACAGACTCCTACGAGCAGTACTTC. It is translated as CASSPRTDSYEQYF. The chain employs TRBV18 and TRBJ2-7; D may be TRBD1 (6 bases). This CDR3 is built from 14 residues. The ends were cut back, 6 bases at V and 0 bases at J, with 12 bases in the middle. Per germline, CDR1 KGHSH and CDR2 LQKENI.